The clone carrying this TCR beta chain was seen many times. These data originate in a study of early T cells in non-severe SARS-CoV-2 infection. Study context: Sequencing used unsorted whole-blood bulk RNA, so chains lack pairing.

One entry per CDR3 protein, called by TCRdb with MiXCR from the 5' RACE reads. The sample contains tens of thousands of distinct CDR3 sequences, approximately 4.6% of which appear only once. The V gene end was trimmed by 5 bases and the J gene end by 1 base; junction bases not matched to a gene: 13. Germline V gene data show CDR1 as LGHNA and CDR2 as YSLEER. This CDR3 is built from 17 residues. The V gene is TRBV4-3, the J gene TRBJ2-5; TRBD2 matches 7 bases. This TCR came from an adult who was a healthcare worker with PCR-confirmed SARS-CoV-2 infection or an uninfected control (not recorded which). Sequenced material: whole blood. In DNA, the CDR3 is TGCGCCAGCAGCTTGACCCTAAGGGGCGGGGGCCAAGAGACCCAGTACTTC. Amino acid sequence: CASSLTLRGGGQETQYF.